The 31 T cell receptor beta chains below come from one sample, sequenced in a study of blood T cell repertoires in COVID-19. Here immunoSEQ multiplex PCR was the method, and the copy in TCRdb shows in-frame clones only, minus some. The table has roughly 200,000 clones, 82% seen once. Sequencing input: peripheral blood. These receptors all stem from a woman of 80 years or more with COVID-19, enrolled during active disease.

The CDR3 loop reads CAWSEGQGNEKLFF. The CDR3 nucleotides read TGTGCCTGGAGCGAGGGACAGGGGAATGAAAAACTGTTTTTT. The rearrangement links TRBV30 to TRBJ1-4, with TRBD1 matching 10 bases. The CDR3 covers 14 residues. The germline V gene encodes CDR1 GTSNPN and CDR2 SVGIG (reference sequence). With 3 bases clipped from V and 5 bases from J, the junction kept 3 bases outside the gene matches.

This clone was recorded a few times. The chain carries TRBV28 and TRBJ1-2; 9 bases map to TRBD1. CDR1 MDHEN and CDR2 SYDVKM come from the germline V gene. Trimming removed 6 bases from V and 3 bases from J; junction bases left unmatched: 5. The CDR3 sequence is 14 residues long. The CDR3 here is CASRRTGVYYGYTF. CDR3 nucleotide sequence: TGTGCCAGCAGAAGGACAGGGGTTTACTATGGCTACACCTTC.

In this sample, this clone turned up a few times. The V and J genes are TRBV7-9 and TRBJ1-4; TRBD1 is a possible D gene (6 bases). Germline CDR1 is SEHNR and CDR2 is FQNEAQ (reference sequence). There are 16 residues in the CDR3. The V gene lost 3 bases and the J gene lost 7 bases, with 18 bases spanning the gap. In DNA form, the CDR3 reads TGTGCCAGCAGCTTGAGATCGGACAGCAGCGGTGAAAAACTGTTTTTT. Translated, it gives CASSLRSDSSGEKLFF.

The rearrangement joins TRBV6-6 to TRBJ2-5, with TRBD1 matching over 8 bases. V was pared by 5 bases and J by 2 bases, with 4 bases of the junction left unmatched. CDR1 is MNHNY, CDR2 SVGAGI, per germline (reference sequence). There are 14 residues in the CDR3. The CDR3 here is CASSTRTGQETQYF. CDR3 nucleotide sequence: TGTGCCAGCAGTACACGGACAGGGCAAGAGACCCAGTACTTC.

This clone was counted a single time. The rearrangement joins TRBV11-2 to TRBJ1-6; 8 bases align to TRBD1. The germline gives CDR1 SGHAT, CDR2 FQNNGV. V lost 3 bases, J lost 8 bases, and 3 bases stayed unmatched. The CDR3 contains 14 residues. CDR3 sequence (DNA): TGTGCCAGCAGCTTTCAGGGGGCTGATTCACCCCTCCACTTT. It is translated as CASSFQGADSPLHF.

The rearrangement links TRBV5-4 to TRBJ1-1; D is perhaps TRBD1 (5 bases). This CDR3 region has 14 residues. The V end lost 1 base, the J end lost 0 bases, and 7 bases lay between the germline ends. CDR1 SGHNT and CDR2 YYREEE come from the germline V gene (reference sequence). The CDR3 is CASSLTTVNTEAFF. The DNA for the CDR3 is TGTGCCAGCAGCTTGACGACAGTGAACACTGAAGCTTTCTTT.

This chain connects TRBV9 to TRBJ2-2, with D perhaps TRBD1 (6 bases). The CDR3 spans 14 residues. Germline CDR1 and CDR2: SGDLS and YYNGEE. With 3 bases removed from V and 5 bases from J, the gap between germline ends came to 11 bases. CDR3 DNA sequence: TGTGCCAGCAGCGGCAACAGGGATACCGGGGAGCTGTTTTTT. This sequence encodes CASSGNRDTGELFF.

This clone was counted once. The chain recombines TRBV5-1 with TRBJ2-5; TRBD1 agrees at 7 bases. The CDR3 totals 14 residues. The germline CDR1 and CDR2 sequences are SGHRS and YFSETQ. The ends lost 3 bases at V and 2 bases at J; junction bases unmatched: 4. This CDR3 is CASSSQGIQETQYF. CDR3 in DNA: TGCGCCAGCAGCTCACAGGGGATACAAGAGACCCAGTACTTC.

Points on this clone: This same CDR3 is encoded by further DNA sequences in the sample. The chain uses TRBV7-3 and TRBJ1-1; a possible D gene is TRBD1 (6 bases). The germline gives CDR1 SGHTA, CDR2 FQGTGA. The CDR3 runs 14 residues. Between the trimmed V and J ends, which lost 5 bases and 1 base, there was a span of 11 bases. The CDR3 spells CASSPGGRNTEAFF. As DNA, the CDR3 is TGTGCCAGCAGCCCGGGGGGCCGGAACACTGAAGCTTTCTTT.

The rearrangement joins TRBV6-1 to TRBJ2-7; 7 bases are shared with TRBD1. With V trimmed by 3 bases and J by 3 bases, 11 bases remained unmatched. Germline values: CDR1 MNHNS, CDR2 SASEGT. The CDR3 has 16 residues. Written as DNA, the CDR3 is TGTGCCAGCAGTGATTCAGCCGGGACAGCTAGCTACGAGCAGTACTTC. As protein: CASSDSAGTASYEQYF.

The genes are TRBV28 and TRBJ2-1; 9 nucleotides match TRBD2. With 6 bases clipped from V and 1 base from J, the junction kept 7 bases outside the gene matches. The germline gives CDR1 MDHEN, CDR2 SYDVKM. The CDR3 is 16 amino acids. The CDR3 protein is CASRESSGGSYNEQFF. DNA for the CDR3: TGTGCCAGCAGAGAGAGTAGCGGGGGTTCCTACAATGAGCAGTTCTTC. Combining the CDR3 with reference TRBV28 and TRBJ2-1 gives the whole variable domain DVKVTQSSRYLVKRTGEKVFLECVQDMDHENMFWYRQDPGLGLRLIYFSYDVKMKEKGDIPEGYSVSREKKERFSLILESASTNQTSMYLCASRESSGGSYNEQFFGPGTRLTVL.

In DNA, the CDR3 is TGCGCCAGCAGCTTGACGACAGGCTCGAATCAGCCCCAGCATTTT. As protein: CASSLTTGSNQPQHF. The chain recombines TRBV5-1 with TRBJ1-5; a weak D match, TRBD1 (6 bases). This CDR3 is built from 15 residues. Germline CDR1 reads SGHRS; CDR2 reads YFSETQ. Trimming took off 1 base at V and 4 bases at J, with 12 bases between the two ends.

The chain joins TRBV5-5 to TRBJ2-7; 9 bases line up with TRBD1. CDR3 length equals 15 residues. With 6 bases clipped from V and 2 bases from J, the junction kept 9 bases outside the gene matches. Germline values: CDR1 SGHKS, CDR2 YYEKEE (reference sequence). As DNA, the CDR3 is TGTGCCAGCAACTCCCGGGACAGGGTTCCCTACGAGCAGTACTTC. This codes for CASNSRDRVPYEQYF. Based on the CDR3 plus reference TRBV5-5 and TRBJ2-7, the full variable domain is DAGVTQSPTHLIKTRGQQVTLRCSPISGHKSVSWYQQVLGQGPQFIFQYYEKEERGRGNFPDRFSARQFPNYSSELNVNALLLGDSALYLCASNSRDRVPYEQYFGPGTRLTVT.

The chain uses TRBV29-1 and TRBJ2-1; 9 nucleotides line up with TRBD2. CDR1 SQVTM and CDR2 ANQGSEA come from the germline V gene. The CDR3 totals 14 residues. Trimming took 4 bases from V and 4 from J; bases not matched to a gene: 5. The CDR3 region is CSVASSGTYNEQFF. CDR3 nucleotide sequence: TGCAGCGTTGCCTCTAGCGGGACTTACAATGAGCAGTTCTTC.

V usage is TRBV4-1 and J usage is TRBJ1-2, with 7 bases identical to TRBD1. The CDR3 is made up of 12 amino acids. CDR1 and CDR2 from the germline V gene are MGHRA and YSYEKL. The V gene end was trimmed by 5 bases and the J gene end by 8 bases; junction bases not matched to a gene: 5. DNA of the CDR3: TGCGCCAGCAGCACCTACAGGGGAGGCTACACCTTC. It translates to CASSTYRGGYTF.

The chain employs TRBV5-1 and TRBJ2-2; 7 nucleotides align to TRBD2. The CDR3 totals 16 residues. With V trimmed by 4 bases and J by 1 base, 7 bases remained unmatched. Per the germline V gene, CDR1 is SGHRS and CDR2 is YFSETQ. CDR3 DNA: TGCGCCAGCAGCCTTATAGCGGGCGGGAACACCGGGGAGCTGTTTTTT. Amino acids: CASSLIAGGNTGELFF.

This sequence joins TRBV3-1 (or the pseudogene TRBV3-2) and TRBJ2-3; possible D gene TRBD2, 6 bases. The CDR3 runs to 14 residues. Germline CDR1 LGHDT, CDR2 YNNKEL (reference sequence). V shed 5 bases and J shed 3 bases, with 12 bases lying between them. CDR3 DNA sequence: TGTGCCAGCAGCGCTCGGACTACAACAGATACGCAGTATTTT. Translation: CASSARTTTDTQYF.

This clone has a single count. The rearrangement joins TRBV30 to TRBJ1-6; 8 bases fit TRBD1. This CDR3 has 14 residues. Germline CDR1 GTSNPN, CDR2 SVGIG (reference sequence). J lost 7 bases, V lost 2 bases, and 4 bases had no gene match. The CDR3 protein is CAWSPGTGNSPLHF. The CDR3 coding sequence is TGTGCCTGGAGTCCCGGGACAGGAAATTCACCCCTCCACTTT.

The chain employs TRBV5-1 and TRBJ2-1, with TRBD1 matching over 7 bases. Losses at the gene ends were 3 bases for V and 0 bases for J; bases not matched to a gene: 3. This CDR3 is 15 amino acids long. Looked up from germline, CDR1 is SGHRS and CDR2 is YFSETQ. The CDR3 nucleotides read TGCGCCAGCAGCTCTACAGGGGTCTCCTACAATGAGCAGTTCTTC. This encodes CASSSTGVSYNEQFF.

This sequence joins TRBV28 and TRBJ2-7, with 9 bases aligning to TRBD2. With 6 bases clipped from V and 9 bases from J, the junction kept 15 bases outside the gene matches. In germline, CDR1 is MDHEN, CDR2 SYDVKM. There are 15 residues in the CDR3. The CDR3 spells CASSRLDPATSGQYF. DNA for the CDR3: TGTGCCAGCAGCCGACTGGACCCGGCGACTAGCGGGCAGTACTTC.

J is TRBJ1-2 and V is TRBV29-1; weak D call: TRBD1 (5 bases). The length of the CDR3 is 13 residues. Trimming removed 3 bases from V and 4 bases from J, with 12 bases in between. Germline V gene data show CDR1 as SQVTM and CDR2 as ANQGSEA. CDR3 DNA sequence: TGCAGCGTTGATGTGGGGGAGGGCTATGGCTACACCTTC. It codes for CSVDVGEGYGYTF.

The chain has TRBV7-2 and TRBJ2-1, with D unresolved. This CDR3 has 14 residues. Trimming shortened V by 1 base and J by 4 bases, and 8 bases separated the two germline ends. CDR1 is SGHTA, CDR2 FQGNSA, per germline. The CDR3 region is CASSLVPVYNEQFF. In nucleotides, the CDR3 is TGTGCCAGCAGCTTAGTGCCAGTATACAATGAGCAGTTCTTC.

The V gene is TRBV28, the J gene TRBJ1-1; D is uncertain. The CDR3 length is 12 residues. V gave up 6 bases and J gave up 0 bases, with 5 bases separating them. The V gene's germline CDR1 is MDHEN and CDR2 SYDVKM. This CDR3 is CASSRMNTEAFF. In nucleotides, the CDR3 is TGTGCCAGCAGCAGGATGAACACTGAAGCTTTCTTT.

The chain uses TRBV30 and TRBJ1-2, with D uncertain. Germline V lookup: CDR1 GTSNPN, CDR2 SVGIG (reference sequence). Trimming cost V 2 bases and J 6 bases, with 22 bases left between them. The CDR3 is 16 residues long. CDR3 sequence: CAWSLLHMAEEDGYTF. As DNA, the CDR3 is TGTGCCTGGAGTCTCCTCCATATGGCGGAAGAGGATGGCTACACCTTC.

V and J are TRBV6-5 and TRBJ1-4, with D tentatively TRBD1 (5 bases). The CDR3 contains 15 residues. Germline lookup yields CDR1 MNHEY and CDR2 SVGAGI. Trimming removed 8 bases from V and 7 bases from J, with 20 bases in between. As DNA, the CDR3 is TGTGCCAGCGGAATCGTCGCAGGGCTTCGTGAAAAACTGTTTTTT. It yields the protein CASGIVAGLREKLFF.

V is TRBV2 and J is TRBJ2-1, with a weak D call TRBD1 (6 bases). The CDR3 length is 14 residues. Germline loops: CDR1 SNHLY, CDR2 FYNNEI. V was pared by 7 bases and J by 8 bases, with 18 bases between. The CDR3 sequence is CASKSSSGVDEQFF. CDR3 in DNA: TGTGCCAGCAAAAGCAGCTCAGGGGTGGATGAGCAGTTCTTC.

This sequence joins TRBV29-1 and TRBJ2-7, with 10 bases aligning to TRBD2. Trimming took 6 bases from V and 7 from J; bases not matched to a gene: 6. The length of the CDR3 is 12 residues. Germline CDR1 and CDR2: SQVTM and ANQGSEA. As DNA, the CDR3 is TGCAGCGTGGGACTAGCGTCAGGAGAGCAGTACTTC. Encoded protein: CSVGLASGEQYF.

The genes are TRBV6-1 and TRBJ2-2; TRBD2 matches 8 bases. Germline CDR1 is MNHNS and CDR2 is SASEGT. The V segment lost 6 bases and the J segment 7 bases; nucleotides outside the gene matches: 10. The CDR3 totals 15 residues. CDR3 DNA: TGTGCCAGCAGGCTCGGGGGGGCCCGGATCGGGGAGCTGTTTTTT. It translates to CASRLGGARIGELFF.

This clone showed up just once. The gene calls are TRBV15 and TRBJ1-2, with D possibly matching TRBD1 (5 bases). The germline V and J ends were trimmed by 4 bases and 8 bases, with 11 bases remaining between them. The CDR3 totals 12 residues. Per germline, CDR1 LNHNV and CDR2 YYDKDF (reference sequence). DNA of the CDR3: TGTGCCACCAGCATATCAGGGCGAGGCTACACCTTC. Protein: CATSISGRGYTF.

This chain connects TRBV10-1 to TRBJ2-3; D may be TRBD2 (5 bases). Trimming stripped 5 bases from V and 2 bases from J, with 11 bases between. There are 14 residues in the CDR3. The V gene's germline CDR1 is WNHNN and CDR2 SYGVQD (reference sequence). The CDR3 sequence is CASSRMGDTDTQYF. CDR3 in DNA: TGCGCCAGCAGTCGGATGGGAGACACAGATACGCAGTATTTT.

The gene calls are TRBV4-1 and TRBJ2-4; TRBD1 agrees at 8 bases. This CDR3 contains 19 residues. With V trimmed by 4 bases and J by 2 bases, 16 bases remained unmatched. The germline V gene has CDR1 MGHRA and CDR2 YSYEKL. CDR3 sequence reads: CASSPMGDRLKVTKNIQYF. Here the CDR3 DNA reads TGCGCCAGCAGCCCCATGGGGGACAGGTTAAAGGTAACCAAAAACATTCAGTACTTC.